The rows below give T cell receptor beta chains drawn from one sample of a study of blood T cells in healthy people across ages. TCRdb recomputed calls from the 5' RACE reads with MiXCR, one row per CDR3 protein. The sample holds around 650,000 distinct CDR3 sequences; roughly 32% are singletons and the top ten take over 15%. Sequencing was performed on blood. Receptors originate from a woman aged 80 or over in good health. CDR3s include the opening cysteine and the closing phenylalanine or tryptophan. Fields, in order: J gene, D gene, V gene, clone size, CDR3 protein, CDR3 DNA. A D gene is named only where the DNA matches it firmly. A row's size may be missing; if present it is once, few, many or a size class.

J: TRBJ2-5; D: -; V: TRBV6-5; size: many; CDR3: CASSSIRLETQYF; DNA: TGTGCCAGCAGTTCAATTCGTTTGGAGACCCAGTACTTC
J: TRBJ1-3; D: TRBD1; V: TRBV2; size: -; CDR3: CASSFGQGGGNTIYF; DNA: TGTGCCAGCAGCTTTGGACAGGGAGGTGGAAACACCATATATTTT
J: TRBJ1-2; D: -; V: TRBV30; size: -; CDR3: CAWRAGVPANYGYTF; DNA: TGTGCCTGGAGGGCCGGGGTTCCAGCTAACTATGGCTACACCTTC
J: TRBJ2-1; D: TRBD2; V: TRBV6-5; size: many; CDR3: CASSYSILAGPRNEQFF; DNA: TGTGCCAGCAGTTACTCAATATTAGCGGGCCCCAGGAATGAGCAGTTCTTC
J: TRBJ2-3; D: TRBD2; V: TRBV6-1; size: few; CDR3: CASRVLAGGPNTQYF; DNA: TGTGCCAGCAGAGTACTAGCGGGGGGGCCGAATACGCAGTATTTT
J: TRBJ2-3; D: -; V: TRBV6-1; size: many; CDR3: CASIAQRVSTDTQYF; DNA: TGTGCCAGCATTGCACAGAGAGTGAGCACAGATACGCAGTATTTT
J: TRBJ1-1; D: -; V: TRBV20-1; size: many; CDR3: CSATGQWLGTEAFF; DNA: TGCAGTGCTACAGGACAGTGGCTGGGGACTGAAGCTTTCTTT
J: TRBJ1-1; D: TRBD1; V: TRBV2; size: -; CDR3: CASSEDRVLNTEAFF; DNA: TGTGCCAGCAGTGAGGACAGGGTTTTGAACACTGAAGCTTTCTTT
J: TRBJ1-1; D: -; V: TRBV12-3/TRBV12-4; size: -; CDR3: CASMTLLNTEAFF; DNA: TGTGCCAGCATGACTCTTCTGAACACTGAAGCTTTCTTT
J: TRBJ2-7; D: TRBD1; V: TRBV30; size: few; CDR3: CAWSLNRGPYYEQYF; DNA: TGTGCCTGGAGTCTTAACAGGGGCCCCTACTACGAGCAGTACTTC
J: TRBJ1-6; D: -; V: TRBV7-3; size: many; CDR3: CASSQEARGFESPLHF; DNA: TGTGCCAGCAGCCAGGAGGCCCGAGGGTTTGAATCACCCCTCCACTTT
J: TRBJ1-4; D: TRBD1; V: TRBV6-1; size: -; CDR3: CASSSGTGGAATNEKLFF; DNA: TGTGCCAGCAGCTCCGGGACAGGGGGCGCGGCAACTAATGAAAAACTGTTTTTT
J: TRBJ2-6; D: TRBD1; V: TRBV6-1; size: many; CDR3: CASTPTGTGGSGANVLTF; DNA: TGTGCCAGCACCCCTACCGGGACAGGGGGTTCTGGGGCCAACGTCCTGACTTTC
J: TRBJ1-2; D: -; V: TRBV20-1; size: many; CDR3: CSASSGLGGYTF; DNA: TGCAGTGCTAGTAGCGGCTTGGGGGGCTACACCTTC
J: TRBJ2-5; D: -; V: TRBV11-3; size: many; CDR3: CASSSNGQSPFETQYF; DNA: TGTGCCAGCAGCTCGAACGGACAGTCCCCGTTTGAGACCCAGTACTTC
J: TRBJ2-3; D: TRBD1; V: TRBV20-1; size: many; CDR3: CSAFGDREPDTQYF; DNA: TGCAGTGCCTTTGGGGACAGGGAACCAGATACGCAGTATTTT
J: TRBJ2-2; D: TRBD2; V: TRBV6-5; size: many; CDR3: CASRDAGGVGELFF; DNA: TGTGCCAGCAGGGACGCGGGGGGGGTCGGGGAGCTGTTTTTT
J: TRBJ2-1; D: -; V: TRBV7-2; size: many; CDR3: CASSTAGGRIYNEQFF; DNA: TGTGCCAGCAGCACGGCAGGGGGGCGGATTTACAATGAGCAGTTCTTC
J: TRBJ2-7; D: -; V: TRBV20-1; size: few; CDR3: CSARDSGTGSYEQYF; DNA: TGCAGTGCTAGAGATAGCGGGACAGGGTCCTACGAGCAGTACTTC
J: TRBJ1-1; D: -; V: TRBV12-3/TRBV12-4; size: few; CDR3: CASSFLFGSLNTEAFF; DNA: TGTGCCAGCAGTTTCCTCTTTGGGAGCCTGAACACTGAAGCTTTCTTT
J: TRBJ2-5; D: TRBD2; V: TRBV12-3/TRBV12-4; size: many; CDR3: CASTGSGEETQYF; DNA: TGTGCCAGCACCGGTAGCGGGGAAGAGACCCAGTACTTC
J: TRBJ1-1; D: -; V: TRBV6-5; size: few; CDR3: CASSYNSVMNTEAFF; DNA: TGTGCCAGCAGTTACAATTCGGTGATGAACACTGAAGCTTTCTTT
J: TRBJ2-7; D: TRBD2; V: TRBV9; size: many; CDR3: CASSVASGAGREQYF; DNA: TGTGCCAGCAGCGTAGCTAGCGGGGCGGGAAGGGAGCAGTACTTC
J: TRBJ2-5; D: -; V: TRBV20-1; size: many; CDR3: CSAREFRGIQETQYF; DNA: TGCAGTGCTAGAGAATTCCGGGGTATCCAAGAGACCCAGTACTTC
J: TRBJ2-1; D: -; V: TRBV6-1; size: once; CDR3: CASSARVRLHNEQFF; DNA: TGTGCCAGCAGTGCAAGAGTTCGACTGCACAATGAGCAGTTCTTC
J: TRBJ2-3; D: TRBD2; V: TRBV6-5; size: many; CDR3: CASSSGLLDTQYF; DNA: TGTGCCAGCAGCTCGGGACTACTGGATACGCAGTATTTT
J: TRBJ2-1; D: TRBD2; V: TRBV7-8; size: many; CDR3: CASNPRASGEQFF; DNA: TGTGCCAGCAACCCCCGGGCTAGCGGCGAGCAGTTCTTC